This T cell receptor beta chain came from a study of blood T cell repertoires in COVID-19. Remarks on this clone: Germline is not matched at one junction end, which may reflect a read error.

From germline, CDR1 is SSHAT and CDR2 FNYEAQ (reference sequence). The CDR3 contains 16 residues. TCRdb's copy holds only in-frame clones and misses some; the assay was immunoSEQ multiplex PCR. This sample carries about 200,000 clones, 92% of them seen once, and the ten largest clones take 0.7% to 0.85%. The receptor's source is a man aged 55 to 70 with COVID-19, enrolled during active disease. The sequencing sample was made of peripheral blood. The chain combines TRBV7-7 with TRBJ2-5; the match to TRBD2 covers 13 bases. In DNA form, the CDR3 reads TGTGCTAGCAGCTTAGGACTAGCGGGGGTCCAAGAGACCCAGTACTTC. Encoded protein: CASSLGLAGVQETQYF.